The clone carrying this T cell receptor beta chain was found many times. The data were obtained in a study of shared clonotypes between healthy human individuals. Study background: Aged between 18 and 49, the donors were a couple of women and three men.

Within Nashville, Tennessee resided all donors, each a Caucasian adult. Trimming took 2 bases from V and 2 from J, leaving 10 bases between them. The CDR3 has 14 residues. Germline V gives CDR1 MGHRA, CDR2 YSYEKL. Approximately 300 ng DNA, about 30,000 T cell genomes, went into unsorted PBMC replicate PCRs. Libraries were prepared by immunoSEQ multiplex PCR; TCRdb keeps only in-frame clonotypes and omits some of them. The sample lists roughly 95,000 clones; roughly half were seen once. Input material: PBMCs. The TCR comes from a woman aged 35 to 49 in good health. Some clones in this sample may be carry-over from other donors' samples. The J gene is TRBJ2-7, the V gene TRBV4-1; a possible D gene is TRBD2 (6 bases). The CDR3 nucleotides read TGCGCCAGCAGCCAATTTGCGGGGCCCTACGAGCAGTACTTC. Encoded protein: CASSQFAGPYEQYF.